This passage covers 27 T cell receptor beta chains from one sample sequenced in a study of cytomegalovirus exposure and HLA in healthy donors. Both 60 Vbeta primers and 13 Jbeta primers went into the PCR. Libraries were prepared by immunoSEQ multiplex PCR; TCRdb keeps only in-frame clonotypes and omits some of them. The profile covers about 130,000 clones, with 83% appearing a single time and 1.5% taken by the ten largest. Source material: PBMCs. These receptors were collected from a man in his forties in good health and CMV-seronegative.

The rearrangement uses TRBV11-2 and TRBJ2-2, with 9 nucleotides matching TRBD1. V lost 8 bases, J lost 7 bases, and 8 bases stayed unmatched. Germline loops: CDR1 SGHAT, CDR2 FQNNGV. CDR3 length equals 14 residues. CDR3 nucleotides: TGTGCCAGCTGCCAACAGGGGGCGGTCGGGGAGCTGTTTTTT. Translating gives CASCQQGAVGELFF.

The chain carries TRBV5-6 and TRBJ2-7; D is ambiguous. Germline CDR1 is SGHDT and CDR2 is YYEEEE. Trimming left V 0 bases short and J 7 bases short, with 11 bases between. The CDR3 is made up of 13 amino acids. This CDR3 is CASSLGAAREQYF. CDR3 nucleotides: TGTGCCAGCAGCTTGGGCGCTGCCCGGGAGCAGTACTTC.

This rearrangement joins TRBV7-2 to TRBJ1-1; maybe TRBD1 (6 bases). The germline V and J ends were trimmed by 2 bases and 2 bases, with 15 bases remaining between them. Germline lookup yields CDR1 SGHTA and CDR2 FQGNSA. This CDR3 has 16 amino acids. CDR3: CASSLLGTYQNTEAFF. The CDR3 DNA sequence: TGTGCCAGCAGCTTATTAGGGACATACCAAAACACTGAAGCTTTCTTT.

This clone was found a few times. The chain combines TRBV7-2 with TRBJ2-3, with D perhaps TRBD2 (6 bases). The CDR3 extends over 15 amino acids. Germline values: CDR1 SGHTA, CDR2 FQGNSA. V was clipped by 1 base and J by 2 bases, with 10 bases between them. The CDR3 loop is CASSLGSGYTDTQYF. DNA for the CDR3: TGTGCCAGCAGCTTAGGTAGCGGATACACAGATACGCAGTATTTT.

The V call is TRBV5-1, the J call TRBJ2-5, with 14 bases matching TRBD2. V gave up 0 bases and J gave up 5 bases; unmatched junction bases: 0. CDR1 SGHRS and CDR2 YFSETQ come from the germline V gene. The CDR3 totals 15 residues. The CDR3 DNA is TGCGCCAGCAGCTTGGGACTAGCGGGAGGGGAGACCCAGTACTTC. Residues: CASSLGLAGGETQYF.

This clone was seen only a few times. V is TRBV9 and J is TRBJ1-3; possible D gene TRBD1, 5 bases. CDR1 is SGDLS, CDR2 YYNGEE, per germline. V was cut by 4 bases and J by 2 bases, with 16 bases left in between. The CDR3 loop spans 16 amino acids. For the CDR3, the DNA is TGTGCCAGCAGCATACTACAGGACCCTCCTGGAAACACCATATATTTT. Its protein product is CASSILQDPPGNTIYF.

The CDR3 protein is CASSQGTTGELFF. The CDR3 DNA follows: TGTGCCAGCAGCCAAGGTACAACCGGGGAGCTGTTTTTT. The V gene is TRBV4-2, the J gene TRBJ2-2; D ambiguous. V lost 1 base, J lost 5 bases, and 5 bases lay in between. This CDR3 has 13 amino acids. From germline, CDR1 is LGHNA and CDR2 YNFKEQ.

The CDR3 bases are TGTGCCAGCAGCCCGGGACTGCCCTCACAAAAACTGTTTTTT. Its translation: CASSPGLPSQKLFF. The chain recombines TRBV6-5 with TRBJ1-4, with D tentatively TRBD1 (5 bases). The CDR3 is 14 residues long. Trimming removed 6 bases from V and 9 bases from J, with 17 bases in between. CDR1 and CDR2 (germline): MNHEY, SVGAGI.

The chain combines TRBV28 with TRBJ2-1; 11 nucleotides align to TRBD2. Germline V gene lookup returns CDR1 MDHEN and CDR2 SYDVKM. Germline trimming cut 6 bases from V and 8 bases from J; bases unmatched to any gene: 9. This CDR3 is built from 15 residues. CDR3 in DNA: TGTGCCAGCAGCTATAGCGGGAGGGCCAGGGATGAGCAGTTCTTC. Amino acids: CASSYSGRARDEQFF.

The V call is TRBV23-1, the J call TRBJ2-1; possibly TRBD1 for D (6 bases). TRBV23-1 counts as an open reading frame of uncertain function. The V gene lost 3 bases and the J gene lost 3 bases, with 12 bases spanning the gap. The CDR3 has 15 residues. Here the CDR3 reads CASSHSGTSYNEQFF. The CDR3 DNA reads TGCGCCAGCAGTCATTCCGGGACAAGCTACAATGAGCAGTTCTTC.

The chain couples TRBV19 to TRBJ2-1; 7 bases agree with TRBD1. CDR1 and CDR2 (germline): LNHDA, SQIVND (reference sequence). This CDR3 region has 15 residues. J lost 4 bases, V lost 1 base, and 4 bases had no gene match. CDR3 amino acids: CASSIVEGAYNEQFF. CDR3 DNA: TGTGCCAGTAGTATAGTCGAGGGGGCGTACAATGAGCAGTTCTTC.

V is TRBV11-2 and J is TRBJ2-7, with D tentatively TRBD2 (5 bases). V lost 2 bases to trimming and J lost 6 bases, with 8 bases between them. This CDR3 comprises 12 residues. Germline V gene data show CDR1 as SGHAT and CDR2 as FQNNGV. CDR3 sequence: CASSLIEGEQYF. The CDR3 DNA reads TGTGCCAGCAGCTTAATCGAGGGCGAGCAGTACTTC.

The genes are TRBV7-8 and TRBJ2-7; possibly TRBD2 for D (7 bases). The CDR3 runs 14 residues. From germline, CDR1 is SGHVS and CDR2 FQNEAQ. V lost 5 bases and J lost 6, with 17 bases in between. The CDR3 loop is CASSPEGGGLEQYF. The CDR3, as DNA: TGTGCCAGCAGCCCTGAGGGGGGAGGGCTCGAGCAGTACTTC.

V is TRBV2 and J is TRBJ2-7; D perhaps matches TRBD1 (6 bases). The germline V gene has CDR1 SNHLY and CDR2 FYNNEI. V was cut by 5 bases and J by 4 bases, with 15 bases left in between. This CDR3 spans 14 amino acids. CDR3 in amino acids: CASSTTGQLYEQYF. Here the CDR3 DNA reads TGTGCCAGCAGTACAACGGGACAACTTTACGAGCAGTACTTC.

The gene calls are TRBV28 and TRBJ2-3; 12 positions match TRBD2. Germline V gene data show CDR1 as MDHEN and CDR2 as SYDVKM. The CDR3 loop spans 17 amino acids. J lost 1 base, V lost 3 bases, and 5 bases had no gene match. The CDR3 spells CASSFLAGGPGTDTQYF. CDR3 in DNA: TGTGCCAGCAGTTTCCTAGCGGGAGGGCCGGGCACAGATACGCAGTATTTT.

V usage is TRBV11-3 and J usage is TRBJ2-5; 8 nucleotides match TRBD1. The J segment lost 2 bases and the V segment lost 5 bases, leaving 7 bases of the junction unmatched. The CDR3 length is 15 residues. Germline assignment: CDR1 SGHNT and CDR2 YENEEA. The CDR3 DNA follows: TGTGCCAGCAGCCACAGGGGGAAAGGGCAAGAGACCCAGTACTTC. Protein sequence: CASSHRGKGQETQYF. Using reference TRBV11-3 and TRBJ2-5 for the parts outside the CDR3, the full variable domain is EAGVVQSPRYKIIEKKQPVAFWCNPISGHNTLYWYLQNLGQGPELLIRYENEEAVDDSQLPKDRFSAERLKGVDSTLKIQPAELGDSAVYLCASSHRGKGQETQYFGPGTRLLVL.

The chain couples TRBV6-1 to TRBJ2-7; D might be TRBD1 (6 bases). The CDR3 consists of 14 residues. Per the germline V gene, CDR1 is MNHNS and CDR2 is SASEGT. Trimming shortened V by 8 bases and J by 3 bases, and 17 bases separated the two germline ends. The CDR3: CASGPRDTLYEQYF. CDR3 in DNA: TGTGCCAGCGGTCCCCGGGACACCCTCTACGAGCAGTACTTC.

This chain uses TRBV4-1 with TRBJ1-3; 9 bases align to TRBD1. This CDR3 comprises 15 residues. V dropped 10 bases and J dropped 0; count of bases not matched to a gene: 7. CDR1 is MGHRA and CDR2 is YSYEKL in the germline V gene. The CDR3 spells CATRDREYSGNTIYF. In nucleotides, the CDR3 is TGCGCCACTAGGGACAGGGAATACTCTGGAAACACCATATATTTT.

The CDR3 is CASSQGPRGNEKLFF. The CDR3 DNA reads as TGTGCCAGCAGCCAGGGGCCCCGGGGTAATGAAAAACTGTTTTTT. The rearrangement uses TRBV5-6 and TRBJ1-4, with D possibly being TRBD1 (6 bases). V lost 4 bases and J lost 4, with 14 bases in between. The germline CDR1 and CDR2 sequences are SGHDT and YYEEEE. The CDR3 covers 15 residues. Combining the CDR3 with reference TRBV5-6 and TRBJ1-4 gives the whole variable domain DAGVTQSPTHLIKTRGQQVTLRCSPKSGHDTVSWYQQALGQGPQFIFQYYEEEERQRGNFPDRFSGHQFPNYSSELNVNALLLGDSALYLCASSQGPRGNEKLFFGSGTQLSVL.

This clone has more than one count but fewer than ten. The chain employs TRBV2 and TRBJ1-5, with 9 bases fitting TRBD1. Trimming took 5 bases from V and 2 from J; bases not matched to a gene: 13. The CDR3 runs 18 residues. CDR1 is SNHLY, CDR2 FYNNEI, per germline. The CDR3 bases are TGTGCCAGCAGTTTAAGTCCCGGGACAGGGTCCGGCAATCAGCCCCAGCATTTT. The encoded protein is CASSLSPGTGSGNQPQHF.

The rearrangement uses TRBV15 and TRBJ2-3, with D perhaps matching TRBD1 (6 bases). Germline V gives CDR1 LNHNV, CDR2 YYDKDF (reference sequence). The CDR3 length is 16 residues. V was pared by 3 bases and J by 5 bases, with 18 bases between. CDR3: CATSRAGQLTRDTQYF. The CDR3, as DNA: TGTGCCACCAGCAGGGCCGGACAGCTGACGCGAGATACGCAGTATTTT.

Comment on this clone: At one end, the junction sequence differs from germline, possibly due to a read error. This specimen includes other DNA sequences encoding the same CDR3. The chain couples TRBV5-6 to TRBJ2-7, with 7 bases aligning to TRBD2. The CDR3 extends over 14 amino acids. The germline gives CDR1 SGHDT, CDR2 YYEEEE. DNA of the CDR3: TGCGCCAGCAGCTCTGGACTAGGAGCCTACGAGCAGTACTTC. Its translation: CASSSGLGAYEQYF.

The table lists this clone with a few counts. The gene calls are TRBV6-5 and TRBJ1-5, with a weak D call TRBD1 (5 bases). The CDR3 loop spans 14 amino acids. From germline, CDR1 is MNHEY and CDR2 SVGAGI. V gave up 5 bases and J gave up 4 bases, with 12 bases separating them. The CDR3 DNA sequence: TGTGCCAGCAGTCCCCGGGGGATTAATCAGCCCCAGCATTTT. It specifies CASSPRGINQPQHF.

This chain uses TRBV28 with TRBJ1-5; TRBD1 agrees at 10 bases. From germline, CDR1 is MDHEN and CDR2 SYDVKM. Germline trimming cut 5 bases from V and 5 bases from J; bases unmatched to any gene: 15. The CDR3 consists of 18 residues. CDR3 coding DNA: TGTGCCAGCAGTCCACACTACAGGCCGGGACAGGGGTATCAGCCCCAGCATTTT. This translates into CASSPHYRPGQGYQPQHF.

The genes are TRBV2 and TRBJ2-1, with a weak D call TRBD2 (6 bases). The V gene's germline CDR1 is SNHLY and CDR2 FYNNEI. The CDR3 runs to 14 residues. Trimming cost V 4 bases and J 7 bases, with 14 bases left between them. CDR3 DNA sequence: TGTGCCAGCAGTGTAAGCGGGCTTGGGAATGAGCAGTTCTTC. Translating gives CASSVSGLGNEQFF.

The chain joins TRBV15 to TRBJ1-2, with D perhaps TRBD1 (5 bases). CDR1 and CDR2 (germline): LNHNV, YYDKDF (reference sequence). Between the trimmed V and J ends, which lost 2 bases and 7 bases, there was a span of 23 bases. This CDR3 has 17 residues. The DNA of the CDR3 is TGTGCCACCAGCAGACAAGGGGCCGACAGTGAACTATCTGGCTACACCTTC. It yields the protein CATSRQGADSELSGYTF.

The chain links TRBV4-3 to TRBJ2-5; maybe TRBD1 (5 bases). V dropped 1 base and J dropped 3 bases, with 15 bases sitting between them. Germline CDR1 and CDR2: LGHNA and YSLEER. There are 16 residues in the CDR3. CDR3: CASSQGTGRDKETQYF. The CDR3 DNA is TGCGCCAGCAGCCAAGGAACCGGCAGGGATAAAGAGACCCAGTACTTC.